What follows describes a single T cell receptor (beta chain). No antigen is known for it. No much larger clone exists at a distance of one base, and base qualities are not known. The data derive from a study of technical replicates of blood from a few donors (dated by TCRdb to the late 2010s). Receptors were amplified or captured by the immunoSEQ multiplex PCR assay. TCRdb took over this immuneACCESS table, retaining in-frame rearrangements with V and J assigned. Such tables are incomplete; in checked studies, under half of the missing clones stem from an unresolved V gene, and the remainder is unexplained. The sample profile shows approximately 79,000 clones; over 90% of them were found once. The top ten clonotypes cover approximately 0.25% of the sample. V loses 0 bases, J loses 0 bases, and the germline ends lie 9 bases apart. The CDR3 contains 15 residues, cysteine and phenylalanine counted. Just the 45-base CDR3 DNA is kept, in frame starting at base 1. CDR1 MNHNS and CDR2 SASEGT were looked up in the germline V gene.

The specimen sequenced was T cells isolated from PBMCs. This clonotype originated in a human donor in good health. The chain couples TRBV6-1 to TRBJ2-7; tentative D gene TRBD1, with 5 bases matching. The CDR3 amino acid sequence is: CASSEAAGISYEQYF. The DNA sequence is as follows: TGTGCCAGCAGTGAAGCGGCAGGGATCTCCTACGAGCAGTACTTC.